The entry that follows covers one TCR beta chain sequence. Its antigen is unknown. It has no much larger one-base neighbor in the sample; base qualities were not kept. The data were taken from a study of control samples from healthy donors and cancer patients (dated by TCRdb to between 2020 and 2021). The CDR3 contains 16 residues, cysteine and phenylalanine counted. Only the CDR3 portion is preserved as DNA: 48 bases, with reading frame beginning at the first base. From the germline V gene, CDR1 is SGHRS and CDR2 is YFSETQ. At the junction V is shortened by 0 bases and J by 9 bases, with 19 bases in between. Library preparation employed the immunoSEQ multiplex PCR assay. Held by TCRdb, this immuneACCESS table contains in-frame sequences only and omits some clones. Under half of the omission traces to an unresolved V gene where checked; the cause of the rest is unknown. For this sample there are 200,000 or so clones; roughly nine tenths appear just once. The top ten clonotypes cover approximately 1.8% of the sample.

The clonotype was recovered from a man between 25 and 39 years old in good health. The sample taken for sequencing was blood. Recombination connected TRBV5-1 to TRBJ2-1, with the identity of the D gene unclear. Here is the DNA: TGCGCCAGCAGCTTGGGGCCCCGACTCGCGACGGGTGAGCAGTTCTTC. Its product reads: CASSLGPRLATGEQFF.